Sequencing of this T cell receptor beta chain was carried out in a study of early T cells in non-severe SARS-CoV-2 infection. Study-wide context: With bulk RNA from unsorted whole blood as input, sequencing yielded unpaired chains.

In its sample, this clonotype was seen many times. Each cDNA molecule carried a unique molecular identifier. A single record per CDR3 protein comes from TCRdb applying MiXCR to the 5' RACE reads. The data show about 49,000 distinct CDR3 sequences, with less than 4.5% seen just once and 5% to 6.5% held by the top ten. Specimen: whole blood. This receptor was obtained from an adult who was a healthcare worker with PCR-confirmed SARS-CoV-2 infection or an uninfected control (not recorded which).

CDR3: CASSLAEASDTQYF. The CDR3 DNA follows: TGTGCCAGCAGCTTGGCGGAGGCCTCCGATACGCAGTATTTT. The gene calls are TRBV5-8 and TRBJ2-3; TRBD2 is a possible D gene (5 bases). The CDR3 consists of 14 residues. Between the trimmed V and J ends, which lost 0 bases and 6 bases, there was a span of 11 bases. The germline CDR1 and CDR2 sequences are SGHTS and YDEGEE.